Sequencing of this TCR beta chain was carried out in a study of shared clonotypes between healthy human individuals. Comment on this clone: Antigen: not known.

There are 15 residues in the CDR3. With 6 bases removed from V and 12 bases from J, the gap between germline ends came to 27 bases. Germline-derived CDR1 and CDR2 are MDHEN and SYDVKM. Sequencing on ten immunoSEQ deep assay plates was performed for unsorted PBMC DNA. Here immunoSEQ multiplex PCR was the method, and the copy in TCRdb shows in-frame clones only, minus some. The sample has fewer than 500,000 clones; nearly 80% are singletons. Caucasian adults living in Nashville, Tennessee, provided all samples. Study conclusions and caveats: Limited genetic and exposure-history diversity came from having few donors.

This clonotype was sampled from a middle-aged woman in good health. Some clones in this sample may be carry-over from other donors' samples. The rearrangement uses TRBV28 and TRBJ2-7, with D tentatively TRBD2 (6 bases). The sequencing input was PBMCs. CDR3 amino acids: CASSPTTRLDRWGYF. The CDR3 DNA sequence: TGTGCCAGCAGCCCTACGACACGACTAGACCGATGGGGGTACTTC.